This T cell receptor (beta chain) derives from a study of cytomegalovirus exposure and HLA in healthy donors. Study findings and constraints: The study assumed roughly uniform donor sequencing depth for presence/absence analyses. A later analysis reported that several of the most significant clusters appeared to be linked to common viral pathogens, among them Epstein-Barr virus.

PCR primers comprised 60 Vbeta and 13 Jbeta primers. Libraries were prepared by immunoSEQ multiplex PCR; TCRdb keeps only in-frame clonotypes and omits some of them. The repertoire has approximately 110,000 clones, around 81% of them found once; the top ten carry less than 2.5%. CDR3 length: 15 residues. Trimming took 8 bases from V and 3 from J; bases not matched to a gene: 11. CDR1 is SNHLY and CDR2 is FYNNEI in the germline V gene. In regard to this clone: Its antigen is still unknown.

This clonotype originated in a woman aged 25 to 39 in good health and CMV-seronegative. Sequences were obtained from PBMCs. The V and J genes are TRBV2 and TRBJ1-2, with 8 bases that match TRBD1. Here the CDR3 DNA reads TGTGCCAGCCCTGGACAGGGACTGGTAGACTATGGCTACACCTTC. This translates into CASPGQGLVDYGYTF.